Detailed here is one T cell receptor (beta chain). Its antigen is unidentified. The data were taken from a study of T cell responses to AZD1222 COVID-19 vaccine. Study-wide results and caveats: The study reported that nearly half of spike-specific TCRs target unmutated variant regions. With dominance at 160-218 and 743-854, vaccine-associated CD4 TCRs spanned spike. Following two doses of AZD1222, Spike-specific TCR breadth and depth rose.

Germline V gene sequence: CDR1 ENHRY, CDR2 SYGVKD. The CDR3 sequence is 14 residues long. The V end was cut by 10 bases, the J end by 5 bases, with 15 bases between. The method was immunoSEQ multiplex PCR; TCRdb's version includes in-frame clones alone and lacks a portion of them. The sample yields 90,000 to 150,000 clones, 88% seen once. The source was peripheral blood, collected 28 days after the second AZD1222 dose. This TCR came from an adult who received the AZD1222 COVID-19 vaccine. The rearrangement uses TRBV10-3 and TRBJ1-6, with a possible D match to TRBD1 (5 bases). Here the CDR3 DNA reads TGTGCCACCAAATGGGACGGCGATAATTCACCCCTCCACTTT. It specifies CATKWDGDNSPLHF.